Listed below are T cell receptor beta chains from one sample, sequenced in a study of blood T cells in healthy people across ages. TCRdb reprocessed the 5' RACE reads via MiXCR and lists one record per CDR3 protein. Of over 600,000 distinct CDR3 sequences in the sample, approximately 21% are singletons; the top ten hold about 3.6%. Sequencing was performed on blood. Source of these receptors: a man in his 70s in good health. CDR3s include the opening cysteine and the closing phenylalanine or tryptophan. A D gene is named only where the DNA matches it firmly. Clone size is stated in some rows and not others, as once, few, many or a class when expanded.

CDR3aa	CDR3nt	j_gene	d_gene	abundance	v_gene
CASMSYEQYF	TGTGCCAGCATGTCGTATGAGCAGTACTTC	TRBJ2-7	NA	medium-sized	TRBV28
CASSSAGGPYNEQFF	TGTGCCAGCAGCTCAGCGGGAGGCCCCTACAATGAGCAGTTCTTC	TRBJ2-1	TRBD2	few	TRBV5-6
CATSVGGNNQPQHF	TGTGCCACCAGCGTGGGGGGGAACAATCAGCCCCAGCATTTT	TRBJ1-5	NA	NA	TRBV15
CASSRSDTGEQSF	TGTGCCAGCAGCCGATCTGACACAGGGGAACAATCCTTC	TRBJ1-2	TRBD1	NA	TRBV6-5
CASSLDGSSYEQYF	TGTGCCAGCAGTCTGGACGGGAGCTCCTACGAGCAGTACTTC	TRBJ2-7	NA	many	TRBV5-1
CASSQQGGANTGELFF	TGTGCCAGCTCCCAGCAAGGAGGGGCGAACACCGGGGAGCTGTTTTTT	TRBJ2-2	NA	few	TRBV18
CASSSRGGEAFF	TGTGCCAGCTCATCGAGGGGAGGTGAAGCTTTCTTT	TRBJ1-1	NA	few	TRBV18
CASRPRGSEYGYTF	TGTGCCAGCAGACCCCGCGGGTCCGAATATGGCTACACCTTC	TRBJ1-2	NA	NA	TRBV6-7
CASRGWYTQATNEKLFF	TGTGCCAGCAGGGGTTGGTACACCCAGGCAACTAATGAAAAACTGTTTTTT	TRBJ1-4	NA	NA	TRBV6-2/TRBV6-3
CASSLRTGGPGTQYF	TGTGCCAGCAGTTTAAGGACAGGGGGCCCAGGGACCCAGTACTTC	TRBJ2-5	TRBD1	NA	TRBV6-5
CASSYREGPEKLFF	TGTGCCAGCAGTTACAGGGAAGGACCTGAAAAACTGTTTTTT	TRBJ1-4	NA	many	TRBV6-5
CSASAGGRTDTQYF	TGCAGTGCTAGTGCGGGCGGCCGCACAGATACGCAGTATTTT	TRBJ2-3	NA	NA	TRBV20-1
CASSLAQGFGTQYF	TGTGCCAGCAGCTTAGCACAAGGATTCGGGACCCAGTACTTC	TRBJ2-5	NA	few	TRBV7-8
CASSLEPGQPSYEQYF	TGCGCCAGCAGCTTAGAACCGGGACAGCCCTCCTACGAGCAGTACTTC	TRBJ2-7	TRBD1	few	TRBV5-1
CASSVGTLNPDTQYF	TGCGCCAGCAGCGTCGGGACCCTGAACCCAGATACGCAGTATTTT	TRBJ2-3	NA	many	TRBV5-1
CASSLTGTGMDYGYTF	TGTGCCAGCAGTTTGACCGGGACAGGGATGGACTATGGCTACACCTTC	TRBJ1-2	TRBD1	NA	TRBV27
CASRTTVTPTGELFF	TGTGCCAGCAGGACGACTGTAACACCAACCGGGGAGCTGTTTTTT	TRBJ2-2	NA	NA	TRBV28
CASSPPAGKQFF	TGTGCCAGCAGTCCACCGGCCGGAAAGCAGTTCTTC	TRBJ2-1	NA	NA	TRBV12-3/TRBV12-4
CSATRGGINEQFF	TGCAGTGCTACGAGAGGGGGTATCAATGAGCAGTTCTTC	TRBJ2-1	NA	NA	TRBV20-1